This is a list of T cell receptor beta chains from one sample in a study of a mutant IDH1 vaccine in newly diagnosed glioma. This table comes from immunoSEQ multiplex PCR, and its TCRdb copy is limited to in-frame clones, with some not included. The sample records tens of thousands of clones, 70% to 90% being singletons. Source: PBMCs, taken from a glioma patient treated with radiotherapy, temozolomide or both. The receptors shown here come from a man aged 18 to 35 with glioma. The CDR3 runs from the conserved cysteine through the conserved F or W. A D gene is named only where the DNA matches it firmly. Expanded clones are given a class, and other clones once, few, many or no size at all.

>TRBD1|TRBJ1-2|TRBV6-5|many
CASSYSSPQTGAGYTF
TGTGCCAGCAGTTACTCAAGTCCGCAGACAGGGGCTGGCTACACCTTC
>TRBD2|TRBJ2-7|TRBV2|-
CASSVLADSYEQYF
TGTGCCAGCAGTGTACTAGCGGACTCCTACGAGCAGTACTTC
>TRBD2|TRBJ2-2|TRBV5-6|-
CASSSRTSGRARTGELFF
TGTGCCAGCAGCTCCCGGACTAGCGGGAGGGCTCGGACCGGGGAGCTGTTTTTT
>TRBD2|TRBJ2-2|TRBV5-1|-
CASSLMELAGGPGELFF
TGCGCCAGCAGCTTGATGGAACTAGCGGGAGGGCCCGGGGAGCTGTTTTTT
>-|TRBJ2-2|TRBV2|-
CASSEAVLTGELFF
TGTGCCAGCAGTGAAGCAGTGTTAACCGGGGAGCTGTTTTTT
>-|TRBJ1-1|TRBV7-8|-
CASSPSIGEAFF
TGTGCCAGCAGCCCCTCGATAGGAGAAGCTTTCTTT
>TRBD1|TRBJ1-1|TRBV4-1|-
CASSQNRGVTNTEAFF
TGCGCCAGCAGCCAAAACAGGGGAGTTACGAACACTGAAGCTTTCTTT
>-|TRBJ1-1|TRBV7-2|-
CASSLELPGLSTEAFF
TGTGCCAGCAGCTTAGAACTTCCGGGACTCAGCACTGAAGCTTTCTTT
>-|TRBJ1-2|TRBV28|-
CASSSNYGYTF
TGTGCCAGCAGTTCCAACTATGGCTACACCTTC
>-|TRBJ1-6|TRBV27|-
CASSPGVPYNSPLHF
TGTGCCAGCAGCCCTGGGGTACCCTATAATTCACCCCTCCACTTT
>-|TRBJ1-2|TRBV4-1|few
CASSQGPSYGYTF
TGCGCCAGCAGCCAAGGACCGAGCTATGGCTACACCTTC
>-|TRBJ1-2|TRBV18|-
CASSPDSLLYGYTF
TGTGCCAGCTCACCGGACAGTCTCCTCTATGGCTACACCTTC
>TRBD1|TRBJ1-2|TRBV10-3|-
CAITKDRGASNYGYTF
TGTGCCATCACTAAGGACAGGGGCGCGTCGAACTATGGCTACACCTTC
>-|TRBJ2-7|TRBV5-1|-
CASSVGDSARYEQYF
TGCGCCAGCAGCGTAGGTGACAGCGCCCGCTACGAGCAGTACTTC
>-|TRBJ2-6|TRBV7-9|-
CASSSSFGVRSGANVLTF
TGTGCCAGCAGCTCCTCCTTTGGGGTTCGCTCTGGGGCCAACGTCCTGACTTTC
>-|TRBJ1-1|TRBV4-1|-
CASSQDIQEMNTEAFF
TGCGCCAGCAGCCAAGATATTCAGGAAATGAACACTGAAGCTTTCTTT
>-|TRBJ2-5|TRBV29-1|-
CSVEDRLVETQYF
TGCAGCGTTGAAGATCGGCTGGTGGAGACCCAGTACTTC
>TRBD2|TRBJ2-7|TRBV9|once
CASSVANSGFPGEQYF
TGTGCCAGCAGCGTAGCGAATAGCGGGTTCCCCGGCGAGCAGTACTTC
>-|TRBJ1-3|TRBV30|-
CAWSVSGRSNTIYF
TGTGCCTGGAGTGTAAGTGGGCGTTCGAACACCATATATTTT
>TRBD2|TRBJ2-2|TRBV19|-
CASSIRTGGGTGELFF
TGTGCCAGTAGTATAAGAACGGGAGGGGGGACCGGGGAGCTGTTTTTT
>-|TRBJ1-1|TRBV11-3|-
CASSPDPTGEAFF
TGTGCCAGCAGCCCGGATCCCACAGGTGAAGCTTTCTTT
>-|TRBJ1-5|TRBV2|few
CASSGARGLSQPQHF
TGTGCCAGCAGTGGGGCGAGAGGGTTAAGTCAGCCCCAGCATTTT
>-|TRBJ1-6|TRBV5-1|-
CASSLAGGWANSPLHF
TGCGCCAGCAGCCTGGCCGGGGGGTGGGCCAATTCACCCCTCCACTTT
>-|TRBJ1-3|TRBV4-3|-
CASSQDAGSSGNTIYF
TGCGCCAGCAGCCAAGATGCAGGAAGCTCTGGAAACACCATATATTTT
>TRBD1|TRBJ1-1|TRBV6-6|many
CASSDRENTEAFF
TGTGCCAGCAGTGACAGGGAGAACACTGAAGCTTTCTTT
>-|TRBJ1-1|TRBV5-1|-
CASSLIGQNTEAFF
TGCGCCAGCAGCTTAATAGGGCAGAACACTGAAGCTTTCTTT
>-|TRBJ1-1|TRBV4-1|-
CASSQDGGGKTEAFF
TGCGCCAGCAGCCAAGATGGAGGGGGAAAAACTGAAGCTTTCTTT
>TRBD1|TRBJ2-7|TRBV5-4|-
CASSTSGTGPYEQYF
TGTGCCAGCAGTACATCCGGGACAGGCCCCTACGAGCAGTACTTC
>TRBD1|TRBJ2-7|TRBV7-9|-
CASRAQGAGEQYF
TGTGCCAGCAGGGCACAGGGGGCAGGGGAGCAGTACTTC
>-|TRBJ1-4|TRBV7-2|-
CASSFSYRTTNEKLFF
TGTGCCAGCAGCTTTTCTTACCGAACAACTAATGAAAAACTGTTTTTT
>-|TRBJ1-5|TRBV7-9|-
CASSLVGGRNQPQHF
TGTGCCAGCAGCTTAGTTGGGGGGCGCAATCAGCCCCAGCATTTT
>TRBD1|TRBJ1-2|TRBV15|few
CATSTRTTGDGYTF
TGTGCCACCAGCACCCGAACAACAGGGGATGGCTACACCTTC
>TRBD1|TRBJ1-1|TRBV25-1|-
CASSESWGQGVNTEAFF
TGTGCCAGCAGTGAATCGTGGGGACAGGGGGTGAACACTGAAGCTTTCTTT
>-|TRBJ2-7|TRBV6-1|-
CASLTEITYEQYF
TGTGCCAGCCTGACAGAGATTACCTACGAGCAGTACTTC
>TRBD2|TRBJ2-2|TRBV7-2|-
CASSGVGLVWGELFF
TGTGCCAGCAGCGGTGTGGGACTAGTCTGGGGGGAGCTGTTTTTT
>-|TRBJ1-2|TRBV6-5|-
CASSSRAYSDGYTF
TGTGCCAGCAGTTCCCGGGCCTACAGTGACGGCTACACCTTC
>TRBD1|TRBJ2-7|TRBV5-1|-
CASSSTGGGYEQYF
TGCGCCAGCAGCAGTACAGGGGGTGGCTACGAGCAGTACTTC
>TRBD1|TRBJ2-1|TRBV18|-
CASSPIAGQGYNEQFF
TGTGCCAGCTCACCAATTGCAGGACAGGGTTACAATGAGCAGTTCTTC
>TRBD1|TRBJ1-1|TRBV15|-
CATSRTGGGGNTEAFF
TGTGCCACCAGCAGGACAGGGGGCGGAGGGAACACTGAAGCTTTCTTT
>-|TRBJ1-1|TRBV10-2|-
CASGLHSDTEAFF
TGCGCCAGCGGTCTTCATTCCGATACTGAAGCTTTCTTT
>-|TRBJ2-7|TRBV2|-
CASSEALRLGSSEQYF
TGTGCCAGCAGTGAAGCGCTTAGGCTAGGATCCTCCGAGCAGTACTTC
>-|TRBJ2-5|TRBV5-1|-
CASSSWTQETQYF
TGCGCCAGCAGCTCCTGGACTCAAGAGACCCAGTACTTC